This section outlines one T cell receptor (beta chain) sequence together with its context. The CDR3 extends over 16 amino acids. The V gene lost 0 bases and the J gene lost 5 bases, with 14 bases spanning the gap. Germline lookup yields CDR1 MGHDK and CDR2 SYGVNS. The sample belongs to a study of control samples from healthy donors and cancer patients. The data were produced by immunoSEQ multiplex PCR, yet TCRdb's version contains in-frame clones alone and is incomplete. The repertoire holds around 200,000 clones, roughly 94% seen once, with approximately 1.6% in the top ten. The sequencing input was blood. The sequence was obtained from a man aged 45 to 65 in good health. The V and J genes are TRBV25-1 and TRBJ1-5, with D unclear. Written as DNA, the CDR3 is TGTGCCAGCAGTGAATATGGTGCCGCGGCGGATCAGCCCCAGCATTTT. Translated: CASSEYGAAADQPQHF. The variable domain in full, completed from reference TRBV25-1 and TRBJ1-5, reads EADIYQTPRYLVIGTGKKITLECSQTMGHDKMYWYQQDPGMELHLIHYSYGVNSTEKGDLSSESTVSRIRTEHFPLTLESARPSHTSQYLCASSEYGAAADQPQHFGDGTRLSIL.